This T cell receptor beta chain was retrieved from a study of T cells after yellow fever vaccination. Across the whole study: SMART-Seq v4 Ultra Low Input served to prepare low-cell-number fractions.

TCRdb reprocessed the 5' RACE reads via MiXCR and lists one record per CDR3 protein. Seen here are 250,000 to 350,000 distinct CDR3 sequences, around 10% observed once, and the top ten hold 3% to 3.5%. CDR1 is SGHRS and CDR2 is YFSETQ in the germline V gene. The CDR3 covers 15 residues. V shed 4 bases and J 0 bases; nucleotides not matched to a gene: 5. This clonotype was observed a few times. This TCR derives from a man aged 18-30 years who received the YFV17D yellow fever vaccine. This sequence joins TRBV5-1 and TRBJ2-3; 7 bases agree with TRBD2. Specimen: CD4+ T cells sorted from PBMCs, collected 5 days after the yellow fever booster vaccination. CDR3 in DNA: TGCGCCAGCAGCGGGAGCGGGGCGAGCACAGATACGCAGTATTTT. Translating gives CASSGSGASTDTQYF.